The subject of this entry is one T cell receptor beta chain. Its target is not known. CDR1 and CDR2 from the germline V gene are ENHRY and SYGVKD. V lost 1 base and J lost 0; bases outside the gene matches: 8. This CDR3 has 18 residues. This entry comes from a study of CD8+ T cells in alopecia areata. The wider study: Patients given treatment had severity scored by the percentage of scalp area affected. Regarding the study as a whole: There was only one nonresponder, so it was unclear how baseline CD8+ expansion relates to response. For patients receiving tofacitinib, scalp clonality and expanded CD8+ clones among the top 100 significantly decreased. Persistence during tofacitinib was seen for many expanded lesional clones in scalp and blood.

Treatment noted: oral pan-JAK inhibitor, 5-10 mg twice daily. Isolated RNA was reverse transcribed into cDNA used as the sequencing template. TCRdb's table, derived via immunoSEQ multiplex PCR, lists solely in-frame clones and lacks some. The sample includes 150,000 or so clones, around three fifths of them seen just once. The sequence was obtained from a human donor with alopecia areata. The rearrangement links TRBV10-3 to TRBJ2-3, with 9 bases identical to TRBD1. The sequencing here drew on CD4+ T cells sorted from blood, taken at week 4, from a patient treated with tofacitinib. The CDR3 bases are TGTGCCATCAGTGAGTTTACCGGGACAGGGTTTAGCACAGATACGCAGTATTTT. It specifies CAISEFTGTGFSTDTQYF.